This TCR beta chain came from a study of T-cell reconstitution after alpha-beta-depleted transplantation in children (dated by TCRdb to about 2016). Study-level background: Using TCR repertoire profiling, the study followed T-cell immune reconstitution in a quantitative way in children after TCRalphabeta/CD19-depleted allogeneic hematopoietic cell transplantation.

The table lists this clonotype with a few counts. What this receptor recognizes is not known. The input lacks base qualities; no much larger clone sits a single base away. The receptor library was made with PCR. Sequencing used an Illumina HiSeq 2500. TCR library preparation used molecular barcoding, with unique molecular identifiers applied to normalize quantification of the TCRbeta repertoire. TCRdb cleaned the public reads at Q25 with fastp, built clones with MiXCR and kept in-frame beta chains. For every CDR3 protein sequence, its rows merge into one entry that carries the most common genes and DNA. For this sample there are about 500,000 distinct CDR3 sequences; roughly 33% appear just once. The top ten constitute approximately 2.3% of the sample. Sequences were derived from PBMCs from the stem cell graft donor, sampled from the stem cell graft. The receptor was isolated from a human donor who donated a stem cell graft to a child with aplastic anemia.

The base sequence is TGTGCCAGCAGCTCTAGTTTTTACTCCTACAATGAGCAGTTCTTC. It codes for CASSSSFYSYNEQFF. The chain couples TRBV11-2 to TRBJ2-1; there is no confident call for the D gene. The CDR3 holds 15 amino acids from the cysteine to the phenylalanine. The kept DNA is CDR3 alone, 45 bases in frame from the first base. According to the germline V gene, CDR1 reads SGHAT and CDR2 reads FQNNGV. Between the V and J ends, shortened by 4 bases and 0 bases respectively, the junction contains 10 bases.